Detailed here is one T cell receptor beta chain. Its antigen is as yet unknown. These data originate in a study of OX40 agonist ivuxolimab in advanced cancers. Turning to the study itself: Dose-escalation patients were diagnosed with hepatocellular carcinoma, melanoma, renal cell cancer or head and neck cancer. Subjects had a mean age of around 63 years, with a range of 23 to 79; less than 90% were male. Study-level points and caveats: The CD4+ and CD8+ T cells in the blood had expanded clonally by week 6 at 0.1 to 3.0 mg/kg.

V shed 3 bases and J 4 bases; nucleotides not matched to a gene: 11. CDR3 size: 17 residues. Germline V CDR1 and CDR2: ENHRY, SYGVKD. Sequencing used immunoSEQ multiplex PCR; TCRdb keeps in-frame clones, though not all of them. The top ten clones hold 1.3% of a sample with tens of thousands of clones, 75% to 90% of them seen once. The chain is built from TRBV10-3 and TRBJ1-2, with TRBD1 identical over 10 bases. The receptor comes from an adult with an advanced solid tumor such as melanoma, head and neck, liver or kidney cancer. Sample: CD4+ or CD8+ T cells sorted from blood, taken in a trial of the OX40 agonist ivuxolimab. The CDR3 nucleotides read TGTGCCATCAGTGATCGATCCCGACAGGGGGCTGGCTATGGCTACACCTTC. Encoded protein: CAISDRSRQGAGYGYTF.